The sequence of this T cell receptor (beta chain) was determined in a study of blood T cell repertoires in COVID-19. At the level of the study: Whether acute or convalescent, the COVID-19 samples came from the United States, Italy and Spain. PBMCs, B-cell-depleted T cells, or T cells were the source of the cDNA or gDNA that made up the material.

CDR1 and CDR2 (germline): KGHSH, LQKENI. The V end was cut by 3 bases, the J end by 0 bases, with 6 bases between. The CDR3 has 14 amino acids. In the authors' methods: Amplified reference gene primers provided the basis for estimating nucleated cell counts. Profiling relied on immunoSEQ multiplex PCR, and the TCRdb table lists in-frame clones only, not all of them. V and J calls and clone size are those listed in that table; D and trimming were worked out from the DNA. The data contain over 100,000 clones, 80% to 90% of them singletons. V is TRBV18 and J is TRBJ1-3, with D uncertain. The TCR originated in a human donor in a cohort sampled during active COVID-19. Sequencing was carried out using peripheral blood. The CDR3 region has the DNA TGTGCCAGCTCACCGCCAGGCTCTGGAAACACCATATATTTT. This gives the protein CASSPPGSGNTIYF.